This T cell receptor beta chain was captured by sequencing in a study of blood T cell repertoires in COVID-19. At the level of the study: COVID-19 samples collected from the United States, Italy and Spain covered acute and convalescent phases. Nucleic acid was either cDNA or gDNA, and it came from T cells, B-cell-depleted T cells, or PBMCs.

The V and J ends lost 3 bases and 4 bases, in that order; junction bases with no gene match: 2. Germline V gives CDR1 SGDLS, CDR2 YYNGEE. The CDR3 length is 14 residues. As handled by the study authors: The assay estimated nucleated cells by amplifying reference gene primers. Here immunoSEQ multiplex PCR was the method, and the copy in TCRdb shows in-frame clones only, minus some. V, J and clone size reflect that table, while D and trimming were determined from the DNA. This table holds around 130,000 clones, around 89% found once. The sample comprised peripheral blood. The chain links TRBV9 to TRBJ2-2; 8 bases line up with TRBD2. The sequence came from a man between 50 and 59 years old with active or convalescent COVID-19. The CDR3, as DNA: TGTGCCAGCAGCGAACGGGGGGGCACCGGGGAGCTGTTTTTT. Its translation: CASSERGGTGELFF.